These 2 T cell receptor beta chains were sequenced from one sample in a study of beta chain features in type 1 diabetes. As every portion of the isolated RNA was reverse transcribed, the sequencing read expressed TCRB transcripts. Some clones are missing from TCRdb's copy, which holds only in-frame ones; the method was immunoSEQ multiplex PCR. This sample has 900,000 or so clones, with about a sixth found just once. The sequenced sample consisted of naive CD4+ T cells from blood. The receptors derive from a woman under 30 in good health.

This clone came up a few times. The J gene is TRBJ1-4, the V gene TRBV5-6, with TRBD1 matching over 7 bases. This CDR3 region has 15 residues. Germline V gives CDR1 SGHDT, CDR2 YYEEEE. J gave up 8 bases and V 0 bases, and 7 bases lay outside the gene matches. The CDR3 DNA is TGTGCCAGCAGCTTGGACCAGACAGGGAGGGAAAAACTGTTTTTT. It encodes CASSLDQTGREKLFF.

The chain joins TRBV29-1 to TRBJ2-7; 9 nucleotides align to TRBD2. Per the germline V gene, CDR1 is SQVTM and CDR2 is ANQGSEA. The V segment lost 3 bases and the J segment 6 bases; nucleotides outside the gene matches: 6. This CDR3 has 13 residues. CDR3 loop: CSVELAGAREQYF. The CDR3 DNA reads as TGCAGCGTTGAGTTAGCGGGGGCTCGCGAGCAGTACTTC.